This T cell receptor beta chain was profiled in a study of CD8 T cells in Susac syndrome. The CDR3 is made up of 13 amino acids. Per germline, CDR1 DFQATT and CDR2 SNEGSKA (reference sequence). Deletions cut 2 bases from V and 1 base from J, with 8 bases between. The authors reverse transcribed about 0.5 to 1 ug RNA with random hexamers. A multiplex approach, immunoSEQ multiplex PCR, amplified TCR beta CDR3 across 54 Vbeta and 13 Jbeta. TCRdb re-called the immunoSEQ multiplex PCR reads with MiXCR, one entry per CDR3 protein. The sample includes approximately 130,000 distinct CDR3 sequences, around 90% seen only once; the top ten take around 0.25%.

The chain joins TRBV20-1 to TRBJ2-5; unclear D gene. The receptor was isolated from a human donor with multiple sclerosis. The sequenced material came from CD8+ T cells from PBMCs. CDR3 bases: TGCAGTGCTAGATTGGGGATCCAAGAGACCCAGTACTTC. Translation: CSARLGIQETQYF.